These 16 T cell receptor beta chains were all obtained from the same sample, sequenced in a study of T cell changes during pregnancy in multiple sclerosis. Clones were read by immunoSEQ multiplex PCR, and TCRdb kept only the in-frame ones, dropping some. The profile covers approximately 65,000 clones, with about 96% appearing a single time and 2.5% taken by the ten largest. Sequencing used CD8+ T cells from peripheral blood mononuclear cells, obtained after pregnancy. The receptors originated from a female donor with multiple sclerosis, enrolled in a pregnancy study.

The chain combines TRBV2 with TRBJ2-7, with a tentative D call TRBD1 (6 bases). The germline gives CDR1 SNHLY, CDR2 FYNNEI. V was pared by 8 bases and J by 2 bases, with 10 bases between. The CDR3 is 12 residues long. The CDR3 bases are TGTGCCAGCCTCAGGGGAACCTACGAGCAGTACTTC. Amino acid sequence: CASLRGTYEQYF.

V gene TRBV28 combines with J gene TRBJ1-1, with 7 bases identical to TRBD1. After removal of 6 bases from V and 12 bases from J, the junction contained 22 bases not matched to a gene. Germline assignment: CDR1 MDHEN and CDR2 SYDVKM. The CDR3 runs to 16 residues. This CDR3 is CASSGRGLPRRGGPFF. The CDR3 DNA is TGTGCCAGCAGCGGAAGGGGGCTCCCGCGGCGCGGGGGGCCTTTCTTT.

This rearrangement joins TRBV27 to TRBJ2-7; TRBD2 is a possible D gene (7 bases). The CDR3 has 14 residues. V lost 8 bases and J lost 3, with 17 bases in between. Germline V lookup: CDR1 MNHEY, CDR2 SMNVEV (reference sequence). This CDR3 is CASAGAADFYEQYF. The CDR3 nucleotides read TGTGCCAGCGCGGGGGCAGCCGACTTCTACGAGCAGTACTTC.

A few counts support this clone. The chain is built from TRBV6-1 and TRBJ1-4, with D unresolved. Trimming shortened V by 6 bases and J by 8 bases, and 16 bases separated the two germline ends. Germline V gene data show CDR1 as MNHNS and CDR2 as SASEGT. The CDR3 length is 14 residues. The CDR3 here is CASSPAGYGEKLFF. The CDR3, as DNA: TGTGCCAGCAGCCCAGCAGGTTACGGAGAAAAACTGTTTTTT.

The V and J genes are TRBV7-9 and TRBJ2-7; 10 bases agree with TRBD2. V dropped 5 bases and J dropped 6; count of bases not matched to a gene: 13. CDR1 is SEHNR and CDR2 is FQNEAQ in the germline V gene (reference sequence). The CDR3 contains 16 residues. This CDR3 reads CASSARAGTSDGEQYF. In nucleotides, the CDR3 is TGTGCCAGCAGCGCTAGGGCCGGGACTAGCGACGGCGAGCAGTACTTC.

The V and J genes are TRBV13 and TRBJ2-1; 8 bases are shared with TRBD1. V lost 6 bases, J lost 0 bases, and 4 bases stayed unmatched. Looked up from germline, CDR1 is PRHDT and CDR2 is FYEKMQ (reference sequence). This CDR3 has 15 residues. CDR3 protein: CASSLQGVSYNEQFF. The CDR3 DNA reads TGTGCCAGCAGTTTACAGGGGGTCTCCTACAATGAGCAGTTCTTC.

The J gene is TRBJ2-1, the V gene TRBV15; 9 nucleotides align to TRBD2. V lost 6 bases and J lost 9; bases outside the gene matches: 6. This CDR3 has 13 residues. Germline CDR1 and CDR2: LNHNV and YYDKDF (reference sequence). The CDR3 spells CATRRTSEVEQFF. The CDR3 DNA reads TGTGCCACCAGGAGGACTAGCGAGGTTGAGCAGTTCTTC.

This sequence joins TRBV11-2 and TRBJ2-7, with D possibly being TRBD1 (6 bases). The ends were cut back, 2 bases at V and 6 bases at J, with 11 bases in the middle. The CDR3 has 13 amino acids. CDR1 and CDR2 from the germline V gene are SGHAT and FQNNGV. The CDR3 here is CASSLTGPTEQYF. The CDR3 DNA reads TGTGCCAGCAGCTTAACAGGGCCTACCGAGCAGTACTTC.

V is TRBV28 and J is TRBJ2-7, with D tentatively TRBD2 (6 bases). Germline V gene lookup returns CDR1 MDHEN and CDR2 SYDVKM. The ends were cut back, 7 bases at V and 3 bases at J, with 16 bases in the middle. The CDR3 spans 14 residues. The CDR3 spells CASNIGTSIYEQYF. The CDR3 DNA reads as TGTGCCAGCAACATTGGGACTTCCATCTACGAGCAGTACTTC.

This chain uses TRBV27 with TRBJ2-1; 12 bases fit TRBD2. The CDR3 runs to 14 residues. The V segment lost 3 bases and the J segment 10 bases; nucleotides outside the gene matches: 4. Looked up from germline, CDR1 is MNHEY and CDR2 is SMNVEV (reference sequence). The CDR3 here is CASSFTGLAGEQFF. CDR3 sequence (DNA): TGTGCCAGCAGTTTCACGGGACTAGCGGGCGAGCAGTTCTTC.

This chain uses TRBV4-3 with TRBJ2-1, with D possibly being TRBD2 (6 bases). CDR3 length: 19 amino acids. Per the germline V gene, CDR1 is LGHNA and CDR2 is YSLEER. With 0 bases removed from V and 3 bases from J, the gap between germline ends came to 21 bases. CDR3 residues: CASSQDLFNQGLVYNEQFF. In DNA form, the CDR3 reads TGCGCCAGCAGCCAAGATCTGTTCAATCAGGGACTTGTCTACAATGAGCAGTTCTTC.

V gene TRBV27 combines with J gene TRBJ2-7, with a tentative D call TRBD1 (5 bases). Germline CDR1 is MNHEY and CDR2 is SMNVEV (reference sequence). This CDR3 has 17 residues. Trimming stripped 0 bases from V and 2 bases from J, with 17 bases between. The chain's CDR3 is CASSLSTLTGAPYEQYF. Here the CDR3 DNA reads TGTGCCAGCAGTTTATCGACCTTAACAGGCGCTCCCTACGAGCAGTACTTC.

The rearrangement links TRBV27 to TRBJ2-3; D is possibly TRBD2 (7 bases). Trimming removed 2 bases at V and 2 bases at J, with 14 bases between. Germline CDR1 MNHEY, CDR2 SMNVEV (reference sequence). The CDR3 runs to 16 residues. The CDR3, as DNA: TGTGCCAGCAGTTTAAGGGGGAGGGCGATCACAGATACGCAGTATTTT. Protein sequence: CASSLRGRAITDTQYF.

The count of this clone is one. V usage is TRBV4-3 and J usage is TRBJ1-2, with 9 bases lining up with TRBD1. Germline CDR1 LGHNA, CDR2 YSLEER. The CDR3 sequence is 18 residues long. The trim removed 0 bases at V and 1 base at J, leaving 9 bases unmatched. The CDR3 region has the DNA TGCGCCAGCAGCCAAGATCAACAGGGGGCTTCCCTTAACTATGGCTACACCTTC. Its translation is CASSQDQQGASLNYGYTF.

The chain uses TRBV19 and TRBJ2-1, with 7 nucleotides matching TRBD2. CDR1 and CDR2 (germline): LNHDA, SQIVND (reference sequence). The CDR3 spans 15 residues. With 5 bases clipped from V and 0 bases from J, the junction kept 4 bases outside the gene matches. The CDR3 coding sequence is TGTGCCAGTAGTGTAGCGGGTGGCTCCTACAATGAGCAGTTCTTC. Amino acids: CASSVAGGSYNEQFF.

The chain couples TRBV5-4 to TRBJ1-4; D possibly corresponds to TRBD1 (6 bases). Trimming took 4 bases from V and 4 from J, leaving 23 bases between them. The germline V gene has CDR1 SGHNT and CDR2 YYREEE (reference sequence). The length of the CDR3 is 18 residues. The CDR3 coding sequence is TGTGCCAGCAGCCATCAAATAAGCTCGGACAGTATTAATGAAAAACTGTTTTTT. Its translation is CASSHQISSDSINEKLFF.